This T cell receptor beta chain derives from a study of cytomegalovirus exposure and HLA in healthy donors. Study outcomes and limitations: Confirmation was obtained in vitro that a few CMV-associated chains are specific for CMV antigens. HLA alleles were associated with 15,000 to 20,000 TCR beta sequences in a later analysis at 0.05 false discovery rate.

In germline, CDR1 is MNHNY, CDR2 SVGAGI (reference sequence). The CDR3 runs 16 residues. V lost 1 base, J lost 2 bases, and 13 bases lay in between. With 60 Vbeta and 13 Jbeta primers, the PCR was carried out. Clones were sequenced by immunoSEQ multiplex PCR, and TCRdb holds only the in-frame ones, with some missing. The table has under 150,000 clones, around 75% seen once. A word on this clone: The antigen is unknown.

Material: PBMCs. The rearrangement joins TRBV6-6 to TRBJ2-3, with a weak D call TRBD2 (6 bases). This receptor was taken from a man aged 25-45 years in good health and CMV-seronegative. This CDR3 reads CASSYLADVFTDTQYF. The DNA of the CDR3 is TGTGCCAGCAGTTACTTAGCGGACGTATTCACAGATACGCAGTATTTT.